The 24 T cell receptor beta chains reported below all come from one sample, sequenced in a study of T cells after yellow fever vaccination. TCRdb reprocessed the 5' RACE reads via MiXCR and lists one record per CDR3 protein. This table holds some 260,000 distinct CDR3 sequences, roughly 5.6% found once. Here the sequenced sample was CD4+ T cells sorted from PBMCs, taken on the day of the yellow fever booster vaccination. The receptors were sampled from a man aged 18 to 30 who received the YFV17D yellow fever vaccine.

CDR3 in DNA: TGTGCCATCAGTGGGCAGGACAGGTACACCGGGGAGCTGTTTTTT. This translates into CAISGQDRYTGELFF. J is TRBJ2-2 and V is TRBV10-3; 7 bases align to TRBD1. J lost 3 bases, V lost 4 bases, and 5 bases had no gene match. The CDR3 consists of 15 residues. Germline loops: CDR1 ENHRY, CDR2 SYGVKD.

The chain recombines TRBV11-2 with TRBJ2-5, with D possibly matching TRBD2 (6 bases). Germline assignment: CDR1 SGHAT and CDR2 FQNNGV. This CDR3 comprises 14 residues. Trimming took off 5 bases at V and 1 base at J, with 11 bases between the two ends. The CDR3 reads CASSATSSQETQYF. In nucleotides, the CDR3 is TGTGCCAGCAGCGCAACTAGCTCCCAAGAGACCCAGTACTTC.

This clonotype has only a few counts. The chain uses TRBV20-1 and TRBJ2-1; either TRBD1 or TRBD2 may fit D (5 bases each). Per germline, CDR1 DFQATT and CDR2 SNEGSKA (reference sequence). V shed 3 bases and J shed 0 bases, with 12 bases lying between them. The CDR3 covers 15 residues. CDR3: CSARQRGSSYNEQFF. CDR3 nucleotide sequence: TGCAGTGCTAGGCAGAGGGGAAGCTCCTACAATGAGCAGTTCTTC.

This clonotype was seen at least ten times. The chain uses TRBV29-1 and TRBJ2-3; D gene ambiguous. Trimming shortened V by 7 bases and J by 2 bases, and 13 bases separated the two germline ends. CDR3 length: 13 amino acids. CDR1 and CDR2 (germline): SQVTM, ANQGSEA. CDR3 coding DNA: TGCAGCGCCGACCAAACCACCACAGATACGCAGTATTTT. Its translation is CSADQTTTDTQYF.

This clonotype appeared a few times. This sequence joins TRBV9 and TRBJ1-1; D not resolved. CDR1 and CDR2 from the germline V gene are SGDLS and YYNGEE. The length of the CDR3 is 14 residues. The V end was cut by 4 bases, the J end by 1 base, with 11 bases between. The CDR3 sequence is CASSFQDGNTEAFF. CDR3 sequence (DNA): TGTGCCAGCAGCTTTCAGGACGGGAACACTGAAGCTTTCTTT.

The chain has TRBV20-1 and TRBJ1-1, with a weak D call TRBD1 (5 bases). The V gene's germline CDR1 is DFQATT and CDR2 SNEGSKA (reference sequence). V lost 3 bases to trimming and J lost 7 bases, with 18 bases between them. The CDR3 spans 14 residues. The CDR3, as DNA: TGCAGTGCTAGGGGCGGCAGGGCCGAGTTTGAAGCTTTCTTT. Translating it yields CSARGGRAEFEAFF.

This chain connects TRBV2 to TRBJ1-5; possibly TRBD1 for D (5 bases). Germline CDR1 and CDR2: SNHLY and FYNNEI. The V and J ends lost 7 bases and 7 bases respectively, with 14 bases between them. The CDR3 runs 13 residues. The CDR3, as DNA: TGTGCCAGCAATTCTGGGGGGGACCAGCCCCAGCATTTT. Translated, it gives CASNSGGDQPQHF.

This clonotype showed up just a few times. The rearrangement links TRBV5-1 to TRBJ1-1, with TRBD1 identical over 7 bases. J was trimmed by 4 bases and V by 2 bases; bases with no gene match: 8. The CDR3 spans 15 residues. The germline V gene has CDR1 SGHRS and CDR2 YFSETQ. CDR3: CASSLQTGSLTEAFF. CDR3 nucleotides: TGCGCCAGCAGCTTACAGACAGGGTCTCTCACTGAAGCTTTCTTT.

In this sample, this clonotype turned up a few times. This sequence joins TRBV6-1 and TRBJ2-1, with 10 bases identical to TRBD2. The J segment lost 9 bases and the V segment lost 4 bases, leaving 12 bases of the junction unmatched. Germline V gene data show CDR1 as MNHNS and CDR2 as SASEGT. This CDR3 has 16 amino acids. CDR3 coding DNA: TGTGCCAGCAGTGTTATGGCTAGCGGGGGTCGGGGTGAGCAGTTCTTC. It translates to CASSVMASGGRGEQFF.

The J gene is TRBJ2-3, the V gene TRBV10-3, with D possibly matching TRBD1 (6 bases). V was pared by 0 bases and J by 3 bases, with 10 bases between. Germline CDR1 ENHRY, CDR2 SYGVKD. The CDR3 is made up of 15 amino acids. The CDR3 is CAISESVGGTDTQYF. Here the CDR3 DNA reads TGTGCCATCAGTGAGTCGGTAGGGGGTACAGATACGCAGTATTTT.

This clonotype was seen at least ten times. The CDR3 loop reads CASSQEGPAGLTQYF. The CDR3 DNA reads as TGTGCCAGCAGCCAAGAGGGCCCGGCGGGGTTGACCCAGTACTTC. The gene calls are TRBV4-2 and TRBJ2-5; D perhaps matches TRBD2 (6 bases). Germline V gene sequence: CDR1 LGHNA, CDR2 YNFKEQ. This CDR3 spans 15 amino acids. The V end lost 0 bases, the J end lost 7 bases, and 15 bases lay between the germline ends.

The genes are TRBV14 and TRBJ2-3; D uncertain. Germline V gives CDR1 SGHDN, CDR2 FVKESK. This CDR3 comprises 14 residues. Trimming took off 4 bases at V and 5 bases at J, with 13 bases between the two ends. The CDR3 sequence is CASSPSGFLDTQYF. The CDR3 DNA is TGTGCCAGCAGCCCGTCGGGTTTTTTAGATACGCAGTATTTT.

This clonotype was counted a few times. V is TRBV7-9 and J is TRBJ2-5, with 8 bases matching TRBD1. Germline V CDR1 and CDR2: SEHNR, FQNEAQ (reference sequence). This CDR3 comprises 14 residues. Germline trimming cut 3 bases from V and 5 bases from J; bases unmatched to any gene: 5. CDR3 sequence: CASSFWTGTETQYF. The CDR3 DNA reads TGTGCCAGCAGCTTCTGGACAGGGACCGAGACCCAGTACTTC.

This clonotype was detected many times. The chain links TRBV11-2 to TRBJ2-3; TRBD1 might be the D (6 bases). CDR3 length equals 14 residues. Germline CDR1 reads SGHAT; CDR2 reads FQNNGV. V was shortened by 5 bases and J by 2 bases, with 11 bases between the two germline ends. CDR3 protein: CASSVQGTTDTQYF. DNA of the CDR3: TGTGCCAGCAGCGTCCAGGGGACCACAGATACGCAGTATTTT.

The CDR3 region is CASSPTGRFRRNTEAFF. The CDR3 coding sequence is TGTGCCAGCAGCCCAACAGGGAGGTTCAGAAGGAACACTGAAGCTTTCTTT. This rearrangement joins TRBV5-4 to TRBJ1-1, with D possibly being TRBD1 (6 bases). The CDR3 loop spans 17 amino acids. Germline V gives CDR1 SGHNT, CDR2 YYREEE (reference sequence). V lost 4 bases to trimming and J lost 1 base, with 20 bases between them. Filled out from reference TRBV5-4 and TRBJ1-1, the complete variable domain reads ETGVTQSPTHLIKTRGQQVTLRCSSQSGHNTVSWYQQALGQGPQFIFQYYREEENGRGNFPPRFSGLQFPNYSSELNVNALELDDSALYLCASSPTGRFRRNTEAFFGQGTRLTVV.

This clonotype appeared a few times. CDR3 sequence (DNA): TGTGCCAGCAGGCCAGACCATGACGAGCAGTACTTC. Its protein product is CASRPDHDEQYF. The chain is built from TRBV2 and TRBJ2-7; no clear D gene. Trimming cost V 6 bases and J 5 bases, with 11 bases left between them. This CDR3 is 12 amino acids long. Per the germline V gene, CDR1 is SNHLY and CDR2 is FYNNEI. Based on the CDR3 plus reference TRBV2 and TRBJ2-7, the full variable domain is EPEVTQTPSHQVTQMGQEVILRCVPISNHLYFYWYRQILGQKVEFLVSFYNNEISEKSEIFDDQFSVERPDGSNFTLKIRSTKLEDSAMYFCASRPDHDEQYFGPGTRLTVT.

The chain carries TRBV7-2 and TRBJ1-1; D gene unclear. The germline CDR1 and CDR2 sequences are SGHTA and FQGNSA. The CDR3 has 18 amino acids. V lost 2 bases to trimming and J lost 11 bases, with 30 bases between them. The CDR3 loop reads CASSLPLGSSREGKEAFF. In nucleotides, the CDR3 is TGTGCCAGCAGCTTACCCCTCGGTTCATCTCGGGAGGGAAAAGAGGCTTTCTTT.

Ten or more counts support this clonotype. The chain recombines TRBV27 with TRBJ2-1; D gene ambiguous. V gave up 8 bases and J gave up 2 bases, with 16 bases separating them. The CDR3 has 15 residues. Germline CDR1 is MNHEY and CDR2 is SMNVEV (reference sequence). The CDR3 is CASLVWPNTYNEQFF. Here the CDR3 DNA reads TGTGCCAGCCTTGTTTGGCCAAATACCTACAATGAGCAGTTCTTC.

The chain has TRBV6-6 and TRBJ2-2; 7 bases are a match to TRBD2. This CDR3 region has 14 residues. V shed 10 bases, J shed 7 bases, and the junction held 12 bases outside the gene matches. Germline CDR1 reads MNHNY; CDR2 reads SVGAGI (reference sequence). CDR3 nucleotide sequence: TGTGCCACCTCCCCGGGACTAATTAACGGGGAGCTGTTTTTT. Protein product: CATSPGLINGELFF.

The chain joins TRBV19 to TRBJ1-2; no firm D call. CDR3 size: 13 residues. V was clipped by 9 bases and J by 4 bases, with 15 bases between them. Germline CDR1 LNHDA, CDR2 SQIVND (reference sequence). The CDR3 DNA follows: TGTGCCAGCACCCACACGCAGACCTATGGCTACACCTTC. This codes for CASTHTQTYGYTF.

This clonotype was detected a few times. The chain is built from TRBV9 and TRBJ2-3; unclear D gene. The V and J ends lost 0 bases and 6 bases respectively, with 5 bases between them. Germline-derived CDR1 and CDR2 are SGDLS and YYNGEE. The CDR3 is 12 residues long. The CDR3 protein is CASSVVGDTQYF. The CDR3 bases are TGTGCCAGCAGCGTAGTAGGCGATACGCAGTATTTT.

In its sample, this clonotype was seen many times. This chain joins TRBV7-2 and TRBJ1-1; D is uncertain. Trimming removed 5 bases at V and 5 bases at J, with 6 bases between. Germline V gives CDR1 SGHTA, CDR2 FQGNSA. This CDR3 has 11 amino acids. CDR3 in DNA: TGTGCCAGCAGCCGCCAAACTGAAGCTTTCTTT. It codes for CASSRQTEAFF. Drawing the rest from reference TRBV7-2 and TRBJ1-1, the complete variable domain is GAGVSQSPSNKVTEKGKDVELRCDPISGHTALYWYRQSLGQGLEFLIYFQGNSAPDKSGLPSDRFSAERTGGSVSTLTIQRTQQEDSAVYLCASSRQTEAFFGQGTRLTVV.

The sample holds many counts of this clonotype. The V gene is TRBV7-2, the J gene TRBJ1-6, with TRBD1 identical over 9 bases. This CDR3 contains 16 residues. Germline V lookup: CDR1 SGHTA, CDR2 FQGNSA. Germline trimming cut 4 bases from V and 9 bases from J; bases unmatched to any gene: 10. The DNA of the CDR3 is TGTGCCAGCAGCTGGGGACAGGGAGGTAGTCGTTCACCCCTCCACTTT. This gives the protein CASSWGQGGSRSPLHF.

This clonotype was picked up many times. CDR3 sequence (DNA): TGCAGTGCTATGGGGGGCGGAGAGACCCAGTACTTC. It translates to CSAMGGGETQYF. The chain joins TRBV20-1 to TRBJ2-5; either TRBD1 or TRBD2 may supply D (6 bases each). This CDR3 has 12 residues. V was shortened by 4 bases and J by 4 bases, with 10 bases between the two germline ends. Per the germline V gene, CDR1 is DFQATT and CDR2 is SNEGSKA (reference sequence).